These 31 T cell receptor beta chains share one sample of origin, sequenced in a study of early T cells in non-severe SARS-CoV-2 infection. One entry per CDR3 protein, called by TCRdb with MiXCR from the 5' RACE reads. The table includes roughly 53,000 distinct CDR3 sequences, 8.5% to 10% detected once. Material: whole blood, obtained at baseline. The receptors originated from an adult who was a healthcare worker with PCR-confirmed SARS-CoV-2 infection or an uninfected control (not recorded which).

The chain joins TRBV3-1 to TRBJ2-3; D gene ambiguous. V gave up 3 bases and J gave up 2 bases, with 9 bases separating them. CDR1 is LGHDT and CDR2 is YNNKEL in the germline V gene (reference sequence). The CDR3 sequence is 14 residues long. CDR3 loop: CASSQRRSTDTQYF. CDR3 sequence (DNA): TGTGCCAGCAGCCAGAGGAGATCCACAGATACGCAGTATTTT.

The V and J genes are TRBV27 and TRBJ2-7, with D possibly matching TRBD2 (6 bases). Between the trimmed V and J ends, which lost 1 base and 5 bases, there was a span of 15 bases. Per the germline V gene, CDR1 is MNHEY and CDR2 is SMNVEV (reference sequence). The CDR3 runs to 15 residues. CDR3 amino acids: CASSLLSGSPHEQYF. For the CDR3, the DNA is TGTGCCAGCAGTTTATTGTCCGGGAGCCCCCACGAGCAGTACTTC.

At least ten counts were recorded for this clonotype. The gene calls are TRBV20-1 and TRBJ2-5, with D unresolved. CDR1 DFQATT and CDR2 SNEGSKA come from the germline V gene (reference sequence). The CDR3 sequence is 17 residues long. V dropped 0 bases and J dropped 5 bases, with 22 bases sitting between them. Written as DNA, the CDR3 is TGCAGTGCTAGAGATCTCCAACCCGACTTAATTGGGGAGACCCAGTACTTC. It translates to CSARDLQPDLIGETQYF.

V gene TRBV6-4 combines with J gene TRBJ2-2; D remains unclear. Germline V lookup: CDR1 MRHNA, CDR2 SNTAGT. Trimming cost V 3 bases and J 1 base, with 6 bases left between them. This CDR3 has 14 residues. CDR3 coding DNA: TGTGCCAGCAGTGAGATAGGGAACACCGGGGAGCTGTTTTTT. This gives the protein CASSEIGNTGELFF.

This rearrangement joins TRBV15 to TRBJ2-3; TRBD2 matches at 9 bases. The germline V gene has CDR1 LNHNV and CDR2 YYDKDF (reference sequence). This CDR3 has 16 residues. With V trimmed by 2 bases and J by 2 bases, 5 bases remained unmatched. For the CDR3, the DNA is TGTGCCACCAGCAGAAAGACTAGCGGTGTCACAGATACGCAGTATTTT. Translation gives CATSRKTSGVTDTQYF.

The chain joins TRBV2 to TRBJ1-6; 7 bases align to TRBD1. Trimming at V came to 10 bases and at J to 7 bases, leaving 7 bases not matched to a gene. Germline values: CDR1 SNHLY, CDR2 FYNNEI. The CDR3 consists of 13 residues. CDR3 region: CAISRQGNSPLHF. In DNA, the CDR3 is TGTGCCATTTCACGACAGGGAAATTCACCCCTCCACTTT. The entire variable domain, with the rest obtained from reference TRBV2 and TRBJ1-6, is as follows: EPEVTQTPSHQVTQMGQEVILRCVPISNHLYFYWYRQILGQKVEFLVSFYNNEISEKSEIFDDQFSVERPDGSNFTLKIRSTKLEDSAMYFCAISRQGNSPLHFGNGTRLTVT.

In this sample, this clonotype turned up many times. V gene TRBV19 combines with J gene TRBJ2-2; no definite D call. Germline assignment: CDR1 LNHDA and CDR2 SQIVND (reference sequence). The CDR3 covers 15 residues. Trimming stripped 4 bases from V and 6 bases from J, with 15 bases between. The CDR3 region is CASSRPTQASGELFF. CDR3 DNA: TGTGCCAGTAGTAGACCCACTCAAGCCTCCGGGGAGCTGTTTTTT.

The rearrangement uses TRBV27 and TRBJ2-3, with TRBD2 matching 7 bases. Germline assignment: CDR1 MNHEY and CDR2 SMNVEV (reference sequence). This CDR3 spans 15 amino acids. Trimming removed 2 bases from V and 6 bases from J; junction bases left unmatched: 8. CDR3 sequence reads: CASSLQGSGGDTQYF. For the CDR3, the DNA is TGTGCCAGCAGTTTACAAGGTTCGGGGGGTGATACGCAGTATTTT.

In this sample, this clonotype turned up a few times. The chain is built from TRBV12-3 or TRBV12-4 and TRBJ1-3; unclear D gene. Trimming took off 5 bases at V and 0 bases at J, with 11 bases between the two ends. This CDR3 region has 15 residues. The CDR3 region is CASSGRLSSGNTIYF. The CDR3 region has the DNA TGTGCCAGCAGTGGGAGACTGAGCTCTGGAAACACCATATATTTT.

J is TRBJ2-1 and V is TRBV7-2; TRBD2 aligns across 11 bases. With V trimmed by 4 bases and J by 6 bases, 11 bases remained unmatched. Germline loops: CDR1 SGHTA, CDR2 FQGNSA. This CDR3 contains 17 residues. CDR3 residues: CASSSGRLAGILNEQFF. The CDR3 DNA is TGTGCCAGCAGCTCCGGAAGACTAGCGGGGATACTCAATGAGCAGTTCTTC.

The J gene is TRBJ2-2, the V gene TRBV7-2; D is tentatively TRBD1 or TRBD2 (6 bases each). CDR1 SGHTA and CDR2 FQGNSA come from the germline V gene. CDR3 length equals 16 residues. The V gene lost 6 bases and the J gene lost 2 bases, with 16 bases spanning the gap. CDR3 nucleotide sequence: TGTGCCAGCAGACCCGGGGGCGGGGTTAACACCGGGGAGCTGTTTTTT. The encoded protein is CASRPGGGVNTGELFF.

The V call is TRBV18, the J call TRBJ2-3; TRBD2 aligns across 9 bases. The CDR3 runs to 15 residues. Germline CDR1 and CDR2: KGHSH and LQKENI. After removal of 0 bases from V and 6 bases from J, the junction contained 4 bases not matched to a gene. The CDR3 nucleotides read TGTGCCAGCTCACCACCGATAGCGGGAGCTGATACGCAGTATTTT. This encodes CASSPPIAGADTQYF.

This chain connects TRBV3-1 to TRBJ2-1; D gene unclear. Trimming removed 3 bases at V and 6 bases at J, with 3 bases between. The CDR3 consists of 11 residues. CDR1 is LGHDT and CDR2 is YNNKEL in the germline V gene (reference sequence). CDR3 bases: TGTGCCAGCAGCCATCTCAATGAGCAGTTCTTC. It codes for CASSHLNEQFF.

There are a few counts of this clonotype. V usage is TRBV29-1 and J usage is TRBJ1-1; D is unclear. Germline V gene data show CDR1 as SQVTM and CDR2 as ANQGSEA. Deletions cut 3 bases from V and 0 bases from J, with 11 bases between. This CDR3 comprises 14 residues. For the CDR3, the DNA is TGCAGCGTTGAGGTGCCGAAACTGAACACTGAAGCTTTCTTT. Encoded protein: CSVEVPKLNTEAFF.

This chain connects TRBV2 to TRBJ2-2; 7 nucleotides match TRBD1. V lost 6 bases, J lost 3 bases, and 7 bases stayed unmatched. There are 15 residues in the CDR3. Germline assignment: CDR1 SNHLY and CDR2 FYNNEI. Here the CDR3 DNA reads TGTGCCAGCAGGGGGGACAGAACTTACACCGGGGAGCTGTTTTTT. Its translation: CASRGDRTYTGELFF.

The chain joins TRBV10-2 to TRBJ2-7, with TRBD2 matching 8 bases. The CDR3 has 14 amino acids. In germline, CDR1 is WSHSY, CDR2 SAAADI. The V segment lost 6 bases and the J segment 6 bases; nucleotides outside the gene matches: 10. CDR3 DNA sequence: TGCGCCAGCAGCGGAGGCGGGGGGCATGGCGAGCAGTACTTC. The encoded protein is CASSGGGGHGEQYF.

This clonotype has a handful of counts. V gene TRBV6-6 combines with J gene TRBJ1-5; D is uncertain. This CDR3 is 16 amino acids long. CDR1 and CDR2 from the germline V gene are MNHNY and SVGAGI (reference sequence). Trimming stripped 2 bases from V and 0 bases from J, with 11 bases between. This chain's CDR3 is CASSYGRSSSNQPQHF. CDR3 DNA sequence: TGTGCCAGCAGTTACGGAAGGAGCAGTAGCAATCAGCCCCAGCATTTT.

The rearrangement uses TRBV18 and TRBJ2-5; 11 bases match TRBD2. The CDR3 is 16 amino acids. Looked up from germline, CDR1 is KGHSH and CDR2 is LQKENI. V was clipped by 6 bases and J by 2 bases; unmatched bases: 8. The CDR3 region is CASSGPTSGEQETQYF. The CDR3 DNA reads TGTGCCAGCTCCGGCCCGACTAGCGGGGAGCAAGAGACCCAGTACTTC.

Details on this clonotype: The junction differs from germline at one of its ends, possibly a read error. The V call is TRBV5-1, the J call TRBJ2-1; D gene uncertain. Germline values: CDR1 SGHRS, CDR2 YFSETQ. This CDR3 has 12 residues. CDR3 protein: CASTLESNEQFF. CDR3 sequence (DNA): TGCGCCAGCACCTTGGAAAGCAATGAGCAGTTCTTC.

This clonotype has more than one count but fewer than ten. V gene TRBV7-6 combines with J gene TRBJ2-7, with 10 positions matching TRBD1. From germline, CDR1 is SGHVS and CDR2 FNYEAQ. V shed 5 bases and J 5 bases; nucleotides not matched to a gene: 12. The CDR3 runs to 16 residues. The CDR3: CASSVTRGTGVHEQYF. The CDR3 DNA follows: TGTGCCAGCAGCGTCACCCGGGGGACAGGGGTTCACGAGCAGTACTTC.

This clonotype was seen many times. The rearrangement joins TRBV24-1 to TRBJ1-1, with TRBD1 identical over 9 bases. CDR3 length: 15 amino acids. V lost 3 bases and J lost 1; bases outside the gene matches: 2. Germline values: CDR1 KGHDR, CDR2 SFDVKD. CDR3 loop: CATSDGQGTNTEAFF. The DNA of the CDR3 is TGTGCCACCAGTGATGGACAGGGGACGAACACTGAAGCTTTCTTT.

This chain uses TRBV5-4 with TRBJ1-3; D unclear. The germline gives CDR1 SGHNT, CDR2 YYREEE (reference sequence). V was clipped by 1 base and J by 10 bases, with 15 bases between them. This CDR3 comprises 14 residues. In DNA form, the CDR3 reads TGTGCCAGCAGCTTGTTCGGAGTAAGAGAGACCATATATTTT. This codes for CASSLFGVRETIYF.

The chain is built from TRBV10-3 and TRBJ2-5; 13 bases align to TRBD2. CDR3 length: 16 amino acids. Trimming cost V 11 bases and J 5 bases; bases outside gene matches: 14. CDR1 ENHRY and CDR2 SYGVKD come from the germline V gene. CDR3 sequence reads: CASKGLAGSGDETQYF. CDR3 nucleotide sequence: TGTGCCTCGAAGGGACTAGCGGGGAGTGGCGACGAGACCCAGTACTTC.

This clonotype was recorded at least ten times. The chain carries TRBV2 and TRBJ2-2, with D perhaps given as TRBD1 or TRBD2 (5 bases each). The germline gives CDR1 SNHLY, CDR2 FYNNEI. The V end lost 3 bases, the J end lost 5 bases, and 7 bases lay between the germline ends. The CDR3 sequence is 13 residues long. The CDR3 loop reads CASSEWGTGELFF. The CDR3 DNA follows: TGTGCCAGCAGTGAGTGGGGGACCGGGGAGCTGTTTTTT.

This clonotype was observed many times. The J gene is TRBJ2-1, the V gene TRBV5-4, with D possibly TRBD2 on 6 matching bases. Germline V gene lookup returns CDR1 SGHNT and CDR2 YYREEE (reference sequence). The CDR3 contains 16 residues. Trimming removed 0 bases at V and 7 bases at J, with 17 bases between. CDR3 amino acids: CASSLAGRGDRNEQFF. Written as DNA, the CDR3 is TGTGCCAGCAGCTTGGCCGGGCGGGGCGACCGGAATGAGCAGTTCTTC.

This clonotype was picked up many times. The V call is TRBV7-6, the J call TRBJ2-5; 8 positions agree with TRBD1. With 1 base clipped from V and 5 bases from J, the junction kept 9 bases outside the gene matches. Germline V gene lookup returns CDR1 SGHVS and CDR2 FNYEAQ. The CDR3 length is 16 residues. In DNA form, the CDR3 reads TGTGCCAGCAGCTTAGTAAGACAGGGGTTACGGGAGACCCAGTACTTC. Its protein is CASSLVRQGLRETQYF.

V is TRBV29-1 and J is TRBJ2-5; TRBD1 matches at 9 bases. CDR3 length: 14 amino acids. CDR1 is SQVTM and CDR2 is ANQGSEA in the germline V gene. Losses at the gene ends were 7 bases for V and 4 bases for J; bases not matched to a gene: 10. CDR3 coding DNA: TGCAGCGGAGTCCCACAGGGGGCGGGAGAGACCCAGTACTTC. Protein sequence: CSGVPQGAGETQYF. Variable domain in full (rest from reference TRBV29-1 and TRBJ2-5): SAVISQKPSRDICQRGTSLTIQCQVDSQVTMMFWYRQQPGQSLTLIATANQGSEATYESGFVIDKFPISRPNLTFSTLTVSNMSPEDSSIYLCSGVPQGAGETQYFGPGTRLLVL.

This clonotype was counted ten times or more. The V call is TRBV30, the J call TRBJ1-6, with 7 nucleotides matching TRBD1. Germline V gene sequence: CDR1 GTSNPN, CDR2 SVGIG (reference sequence). The CDR3 spans 12 residues. After removal of 5 bases from V and 14 bases from J, the junction contained 9 bases not matched to a gene. CDR3 sequence (DNA): TGTGCCTGGGCAGGGGGAACGGGGACCCTCCACTTT. Translation: CAWAGGTGTLHF.

This clonotype was observed at least ten times. V gene TRBV7-2 combines with J gene TRBJ2-7; 11 nucleotides align to TRBD2. The V gene end was trimmed by 1 base and the J gene end by 12 bases; junction bases not matched to a gene: 8. From germline, CDR1 is SGHTA and CDR2 FQGNSA. The CDR3 is made up of 14 amino acids. As DNA, the CDR3 is TGTGCCAGCAGCTTAGTCGGTAGCGGGGGGGCTATGTACTTC. Translation gives CASSLVGSGGAMYF.

In its sample, this clonotype was seen a few times. This chain joins TRBV5-4 and TRBJ2-5; D not resolved. The V end lost 4 bases, the J end lost 5 bases, and 15 bases lay between the germline ends. CDR3 size: 14 residues. Germline-derived CDR1 and CDR2 are SGHNT and YYREEE (reference sequence). DNA of the CDR3: TGTGCCAGCAGCGCCGCGAGGAGTCCGGAGACCCAGTACTTC. It is translated as CASSAARSPETQYF. The whole variable domain, filled in from reference TRBV5-4 and TRBJ2-5, reads ETGVTQSPTHLIKTRGQQVTLRCSSQSGHNTVSWYQQALGQGPQFIFQYYREEENGRGNFPPRFSGLQFPNYSSELNVNALELDDSALYLCASSAARSPETQYFGPGTRLLVL.

The chain has TRBV27 and TRBJ2-7; 14 positions match TRBD2. With 5 bases clipped from V and 2 bases from J, the junction kept 11 bases outside the gene matches. Germline V gives CDR1 MNHEY, CDR2 SMNVEV (reference sequence). The CDR3 sequence is 18 residues long. This CDR3 is CASSIRGTSGSRPYEQYF. CDR3 bases: TGTGCCAGCAGTATACGAGGGACTAGCGGGAGCCGGCCCTACGAGCAGTACTTC.